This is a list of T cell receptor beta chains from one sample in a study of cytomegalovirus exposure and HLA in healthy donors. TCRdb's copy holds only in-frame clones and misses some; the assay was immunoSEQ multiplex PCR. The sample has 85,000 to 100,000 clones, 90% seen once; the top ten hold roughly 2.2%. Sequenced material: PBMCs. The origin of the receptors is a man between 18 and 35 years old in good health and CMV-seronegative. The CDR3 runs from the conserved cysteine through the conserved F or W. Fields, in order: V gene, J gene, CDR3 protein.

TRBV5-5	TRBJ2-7	CASSLGQGGYEQYF
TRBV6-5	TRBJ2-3	CASSYSLLLNTQYF
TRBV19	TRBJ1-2	CASSGLGVYGYTF
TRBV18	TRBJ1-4	CASSPTGTDEKLFF
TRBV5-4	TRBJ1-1	CASSPPGQGALNTEAFF
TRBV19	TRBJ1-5	CASSMDPPGGPQHF
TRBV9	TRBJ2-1	CASSEDSGTYNEQFF
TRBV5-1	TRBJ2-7	CASSLAGGQGFYEQYF
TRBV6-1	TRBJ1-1	CASSVQVLMNTEAFF
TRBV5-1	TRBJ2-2	CASSFGGTGELFF
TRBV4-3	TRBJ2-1	CASSPNLAGAVYNEQFF
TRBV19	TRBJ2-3	CASNRGGGTQYF
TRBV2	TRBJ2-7	CASSAGQGGTYEQYF
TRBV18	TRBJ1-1	CASSPRYGGPNTEAFF
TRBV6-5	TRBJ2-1	CASSYSGSSYNEQFF
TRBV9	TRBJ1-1	CASSPRTGMNTEAFF
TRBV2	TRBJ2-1	CASSEWRGTYKNNEQFF
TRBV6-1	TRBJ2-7	CASKGPGVTYEQYF
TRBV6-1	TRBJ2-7	CASIFGLGYEQYF
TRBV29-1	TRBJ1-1	CSAEQGTNTEAFF
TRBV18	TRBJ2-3	CASSPKGQVNTDTQYF
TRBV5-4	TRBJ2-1	CATQPGGLERNEQFF
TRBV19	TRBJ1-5	CASSYQGGQPQHF
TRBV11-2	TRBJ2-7	CASSLDWDRTYEQYF
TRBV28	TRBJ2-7	CASSSAAVGSYEQYF
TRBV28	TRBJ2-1	CASSFYRDYNEQFF
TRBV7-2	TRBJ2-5	CASSLAVTGNQETQYF
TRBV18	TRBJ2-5	CASSLQPQETQYF
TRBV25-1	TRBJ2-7	CASAIQGAPYEQYF
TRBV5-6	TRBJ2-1	CASSLLSSRYNEQFF
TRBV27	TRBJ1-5	CASSFSPRQGTQPQHF
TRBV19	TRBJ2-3	CASKNRGPDTQYF
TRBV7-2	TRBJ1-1	CASSLKNPLAEAFF
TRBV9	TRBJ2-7	CASSVDLGSSYEQYF
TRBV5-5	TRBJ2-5	CASSSGPGLASGETQYF
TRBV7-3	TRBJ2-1	CASSWRAGGLNEQFF
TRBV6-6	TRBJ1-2	CASSYFAGPGGEGYTF
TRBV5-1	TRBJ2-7	CASSLTGQGRHEQYF
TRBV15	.	CATSRGSGVSYEQYF
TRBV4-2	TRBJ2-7	CASSPDTGTGSTNEQYF
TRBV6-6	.	CASSYAPRDRDYEQYF
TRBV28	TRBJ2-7	CASSLGTRGLANNEQYF
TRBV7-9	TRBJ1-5	CASSLGTGSNQPQHF
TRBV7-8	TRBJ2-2	CASSLKKRALASGELFF
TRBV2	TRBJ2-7	CATGLTPLAGSSYEQYF
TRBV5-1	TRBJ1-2	CASSVDSQTYRGYTF
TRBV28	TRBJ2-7	CASRTGREGRYEQYF
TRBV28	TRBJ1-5	CASSLIGGNQPQHF
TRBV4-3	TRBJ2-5	CASSQSLYSQETQYF
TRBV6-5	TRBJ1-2	CASSYVRTGGGYGYTF
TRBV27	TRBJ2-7	CASRRASGVGEQYF
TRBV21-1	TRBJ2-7	CASSKEYSGRAYYEQYF
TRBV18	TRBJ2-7	CASSPWASGSYEQYF
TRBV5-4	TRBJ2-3	CASSFSGSSADTQYF
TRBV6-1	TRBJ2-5	CASTASRGGETQYF